This is a list of T cell receptor beta chains from one sample in a study of regulatory dendritic cells for organ transplantation. Here immunoSEQ multiplex PCR was the method, and the copy in TCRdb shows in-frame clones only, minus some. The data hold more than 35,000 clones, with about nine tenths observed a single time. The specimen was naive CD8+ T cells from blood. These receptors all stem from a human donor in good health. Both conserved end residues are part of each CDR3. The D gene is left open where the match is weak. Clone size appears in some rows only: once, few, many, or a class for an expanded clone.

d_gene: TRBD1; j_gene: TRBJ2-7; v_gene: TRBV9; len: 15; abundance: .; CDR3aa: CASSPSGRGPAEQYF; CDR3nt: TGTGCCAGCAGCCCCTCCGGCAGGGGGCCCGCCGAGCAGTACTTC
d_gene: TRBD1; j_gene: TRBJ1-3; v_gene: TRBV4-1; len: 16; abundance: .; CDR3aa: CASSQWRTGTGNTIYF; CDR3nt: TGCGCCAGCAGCCAATGGAGGACAGGTACTGGAAACACCATATATTTT
d_gene: .; j_gene: TRBJ2-7; v_gene: TRBV9; len: 15; abundance: .; CDR3aa: CASSVGTAVTYEQYF; CDR3nt: TGTGCCAGCAGCGTAGGGACGGCCGTTACCTACGAGCAGTACTTC
d_gene: .; j_gene: TRBJ2-1; v_gene: TRBV7-6; len: 13; abundance: .; CDR3aa: CASREGSYNEQFF; CDR3nt: TGTGCCAGCAGGGAGGGCTCCTACAATGAGCAGTTCTTC
d_gene: .; j_gene: TRBJ2-2; v_gene: TRBV7-9; len: 12; abundance: once; CDR3aa: CASSQDAGELFF; CDR3nt: TGTGCCAGCAGCCAAGATGCCGGGGAGCTGTTTTTT
d_gene: .; j_gene: TRBJ2-1; v_gene: TRBV10-1; len: 13; abundance: .; CDR3aa: CASSEGLFAEQFF; CDR3nt: TGCGCCAGCAGTGAGGGTCTATTTGCTGAGCAGTTCTTC
d_gene: .; j_gene: TRBJ2-1; v_gene: TRBV10-2; len: 13; abundance: .; CDR3aa: CASSEGLYNEQFF; CDR3nt: TGCGCCAGCAGTGAAGGACTATACAATGAGCAGTTCTTC
d_gene: .; j_gene: TRBJ2-1; v_gene: TRBV9; len: 11; abundance: .; CDR3aa: CASSVREKQFF; CDR3nt: TGTGCCAGCAGCGTTCGGGAGAAGCAGTTCTTC
d_gene: .; j_gene: TRBJ2-7; v_gene: TRBV9; len: 13; abundance: .; CDR3aa: CASSFGTSYEQYF; CDR3nt: TGTGCCAGCAGCTTCGGTACCAGCTACGAGCAGTACTTC
d_gene: .; j_gene: TRBJ2-1; v_gene: TRBV28; len: 13; abundance: .; CDR3aa: CASSLTEYNEQFF; CDR3nt: TGTGCCAGCAGTTTGACGGAGTACAATGAGCAGTTCTTC
d_gene: TRBD1; j_gene: TRBJ2-7; v_gene: TRBV15; len: 13; abundance: .; CDR3aa: CATEGQGLYEQYF; CDR3nt: TGTGCCACGGAAGGACAGGGGTTGTACGAGCAGTACTTC
d_gene: .; j_gene: TRBJ2-3; v_gene: TRBV28; len: 15; abundance: .; CDR3aa: CASSLFSTGLGMQYF; CDR3nt: TGTGCCAGCAGTTTATTTTCGACGGGTCTCGGGATGCAGTATTTT
d_gene: .; j_gene: TRBJ2-7; v_gene: TRBV2; len: 15; abundance: .; CDR3aa: CASSDPGAGSYEQYF; CDR3nt: TGTGCCAGCAGTGACCCAGGGGCAGGGTCCTACGAGCAGTACTTC
d_gene: .; j_gene: TRBJ2-3; v_gene: TRBV30; len: 14; abundance: .; CDR3aa: CAWSAGTGPDTQYF; CDR3nt: TGTGCCTGGAGTGCAGGGACTGGGCCGGATACGCAGTATTTT
d_gene: TRBD1; j_gene: TRBJ2-7; v_gene: TRBV28; len: 15; abundance: .; CDR3aa: CASSSRTGLRYEQYF; CDR3nt: TGTGCCAGCAGTTCAAGGACAGGGTTACGTTACGAGCAGTACTTC
d_gene: .; j_gene: TRBJ2-1; v_gene: TRBV27; len: 16; abundance: .; CDR3aa: CASSLSAGNHYNEQFF; CDR3nt: TGTGCCAGCAGTTTATCAGCAGGGAATCACTACAATGAGCAGTTCTTC
d_gene: .; j_gene: TRBJ2-3; v_gene: TRBV4-3; len: 15; abundance: .; CDR3aa: CASSQGRFGTDTQYF; CDR3nt: TGCGCCAGCAGCCAAGGGCGTTTTGGCACAGATACGCAGTATTTT
d_gene: .; j_gene: TRBJ1-1; v_gene: TRBV14; len: 15; abundance: .; CDR3aa: CASSAQQGLNTEAFF; CDR3nt: TGTGCCAGCAGCGCCCAACAGGGCCTGAACACTGAAGCTTTCTTT
d_gene: TRBD1; j_gene: TRBJ2-7; v_gene: TRBV9; len: 14; abundance: .; CDR3aa: CASSPGAGGYEQYF; CDR3nt: TGTGCCAGCAGCCCAGGGGCAGGGGGCTACGAGCAGTACTTC
d_gene: .; j_gene: TRBJ2-7; v_gene: TRBV9; len: 15; abundance: .; CDR3aa: CASSPSSKPSYEQYF; CDR3nt: TGTGCCAGCAGCCCAAGCTCGAAACCCTCCTACGAGCAGTACTTC
d_gene: .; j_gene: TRBJ1-5; v_gene: TRBV4-3; len: 17; abundance: .; CDR3aa: CASSQDGQGAQGQPQHF; CDR3nt: TGCGCCAGCAGCCAAGATGGACAAGGGGCGCAGGGACAGCCCCAGCATTTT
d_gene: .; j_gene: TRBJ2-1; v_gene: TRBV11-2; len: 13; abundance: .; CDR3aa: CASRSTTYNEQFF; CDR3nt: TGTGCCAGCAGATCCACCACCTACAATGAGCAGTTCTTC
d_gene: .; j_gene: TRBJ2-7; v_gene: TRBV5-5; len: 16; abundance: .; CDR3aa: CASSPEGHGDSYEQYF; CDR3nt: TGTGCCAGCAGCCCGGAGGGCCATGGGGACTCCTACGAGCAGTACTTC
d_gene: TRBD1; j_gene: TRBJ2-7; v_gene: TRBV5-4; len: 14; abundance: .; CDR3aa: CASSNRDSSYEQYF; CDR3nt: TGTGCCAGCAGCAACCGGGACAGCTCCTACGAGCAGTACTTC
d_gene: TRBD2; j_gene: TRBJ2-7; v_gene: TRBV7-9; len: 11; abundance: few; CDR3aa: CASSGRTEQYF; CDR3nt: TGTGCCAGTAGCGGGAGGACCGAGCAGTACTTC
d_gene: .; j_gene: TRBJ2-5; v_gene: TRBV15; len: 13; abundance: .; CDR3aa: CATSPAGQETQYF; CDR3nt: TGTGCCACCAGTCCTGCGGGGCAAGAGACCCAGTACTTC
d_gene: .; j_gene: TRBJ2-1; v_gene: TRBV6-4; len: 15; abundance: .; CDR3aa: CASSDSLGRYNEQFF; CDR3nt: TGTGCCAGCAGTGACTCATTGGGAAGATACAATGAGCAGTTCTTC
d_gene: TRBD2; j_gene: TRBJ2-7; v_gene: TRBV27; len: 14; abundance: .; CDR3aa: CASSLGGRVYEQYF; CDR3nt: TGTGCCAGCAGTTTAGGAGGGAGGGTGTACGAGCAGTACTTC
d_gene: .; j_gene: TRBJ2-7; v_gene: TRBV7-9; len: 12; abundance: .; CDR3aa: CASTLSSYEQYF; CDR3nt: TGTGCCAGCACTCTCAGCTCCTACGAGCAGTACTTC
d_gene: .; j_gene: TRBJ2-1; v_gene: TRBV28; len: 14; abundance: .; CDR3aa: CASSFSGTYNEQFF; CDR3nt: TGTGCCAGCAGTTTCTCGGGAACCTACAATGAGCAGTTCTTC
d_gene: .; j_gene: TRBJ2-7; v_gene: TRBV4-3; len: 14; abundance: .; CDR3aa: CASSHNSGSYEQYF; CDR3nt: TGCGCCAGCAGCCATAATAGCGGTTCCTACGAGCAGTACTTC
d_gene: .; j_gene: TRBJ1-6; v_gene: TRBV11-2; len: 13; abundance: .; CDR3aa: CASSLDTYSPLHF; CDR3nt: TGTGCCAGCAGCTTAGACACATATTCACCCCTCCACTTT
d_gene: .; j_gene: TRBJ2-7; v_gene: TRBV7-9; len: 13; abundance: .; CDR3aa: CASSLVILYEQYF; CDR3nt: TGTGCCAGCAGCTTAGTGATACTTTACGAGCAGTACTTC
d_gene: .; j_gene: TRBJ2-7; v_gene: TRBV27; len: 11; abundance: .; CDR3aa: CASSSGWEQYF; CDR3nt: TGTGCCAGCAGTTCAGGGTGGGAGCAGTACTTC
d_gene: .; j_gene: TRBJ2-7; v_gene: TRBV5-4; len: 12; abundance: .; CDR3aa: CASRGDSYEQYF; CDR3nt: TGTGCCAGCAGGGGGGACTCCTACGAGCAGTACTTC
d_gene: .; j_gene: TRBJ2-7; v_gene: TRBV5-4; len: 15; abundance: .; CDR3aa: CASSSLGGASYEQYF; CDR3nt: TGTGCCAGCAGCTCCTTGGGTGGGGCGTCCTACGAGCAGTACTTC
d_gene: TRBD1; j_gene: TRBJ2-4; v_gene: TRBV5-8; len: 17; abundance: .; CDR3aa: CASSFGQGGGAKNIQYF; CDR3nt: TGTGCCAGCAGCTTTGGACAGGGTGGTGGAGCCAAAAACATTCAGTACTTC
d_gene: .; j_gene: TRBJ1-2; v_gene: TRBV29-1; len: 13; abundance: once; CDR3aa: CSAGRDPPHGYTF; CDR3nt: TGCAGCGCTGGCAGGGACCCTCCTCATGGCTACACCTTC
d_gene: .; j_gene: TRBJ2-3; v_gene: TRBV13; len: 14; abundance: .; CDR3aa: CASSLGTRVNTQYF; CDR3nt: TGTGCCAGCAGCTTAGGGACTAGAGTAAATACGCAGTATTTT
d_gene: .; j_gene: TRBJ1-1; v_gene: TRBV2; len: 11; abundance: .; CDR3aa: CATRGRERAFF; CDR3nt: TGTGCCACCCGGGGGAGGGAGAGAGCTTTCTTT
d_gene: .; j_gene: TRBJ1-2; v_gene: TRBV28; len: 16; abundance: .; CDR3aa: CASSFNRGGNNYGYTF; CDR3nt: TGTGCCAGCAGTTTTAACCGCGGGGGAAATAACTATGGCTACACCTTC
d_gene: .; j_gene: TRBJ1-1; v_gene: TRBV14; len: 15; abundance: .; CDR3aa: CASSQDLGGNTEAFF; CDR3nt: TGTGCCAGCAGCCAAGACCTTGGGGGGAACACTGAAGCTTTCTTT
d_gene: .; j_gene: TRBJ2-7; v_gene: TRBV7-9; len: 15; abundance: .; CDR3aa: CASSHTAGRSYEQYF; CDR3nt: TGTGCCAGCAGCCATACCGCGGGCCGCTCCTACGAGCAGTACTTC
d_gene: .; j_gene: TRBJ2-1; v_gene: TRBV7-9; len: 14; abundance: .; CDR3aa: CASTGALQYNEQFF; CDR3nt: TGTGCCAGCACCGGAGCGTTACAGTACAATGAGCAGTTCTTC
d_gene: TRBD2; j_gene: TRBJ2-5; v_gene: TRBV4-1; len: 15; abundance: .; CDR3aa: CASSQGLAVRGTQYF; CDR3nt: TGCGCCAGCAGCCAGGGACTAGCGGTCCGGGGGACCCAGTACTTC
d_gene: .; j_gene: TRBJ2-7; v_gene: TRBV6-5; len: 12; abundance: .; CDR3aa: CASGGPAYEQYF; CDR3nt: TGTGCCAGCGGGGGGCCCGCCTACGAGCAGTACTTC
d_gene: .; j_gene: TRBJ1-5; v_gene: TRBV4-3; len: 15; abundance: .; CDR3aa: CASSQDQGINQPQHF; CDR3nt: TGCGCCAGCAGCCAAGATCAGGGGATCAATCAGCCCCAGCATTTT
d_gene: TRBD1; j_gene: TRBJ2-7; v_gene: TRBV4-1; len: 14; abundance: .; CDR3aa: CASSQTGGRHEQYF; CDR3nt: TGCGCCAGCAGCCAAACAGGGGGGAGGCACGAGCAGTACTTC
d_gene: .; j_gene: TRBJ2-3; v_gene: TRBV7-6; len: 11; abundance: .; CDR3aa: CASSGPDTQYF; CDR3nt: TGTGCCAGCAGCGGACCAGATACGCAGTATTTT
d_gene: .; j_gene: TRBJ2-3; v_gene: TRBV5-5; len: 14; abundance: .; CDR3aa: CASSLALYPDTQYF; CDR3nt: TGTGCCAGCAGCTTGGCCCTCTATCCAGATACGCAGTATTTT
d_gene: TRBD1; j_gene: TRBJ2-4; v_gene: TRBV19; len: 17; abundance: .; CDR3aa: CASSISGEGAVWDIQYF; CDR3nt: TGTGCCAGTAGTATTTCGGGCGAGGGGGCAGTTTGGGACATTCAGTACTTC
d_gene: TRBD1; j_gene: TRBJ2-2; v_gene: TRBV9; len: 16; abundance: .; CDR3aa: CASSDRDRLNTGELFF; CDR3nt: TGTGCCAGCAGCGACCGGGACAGATTGAACACCGGGGAGCTGTTTTTT
d_gene: .; j_gene: TRBJ1-2; v_gene: TRBV27; len: 15; abundance: .; CDR3aa: CASYNLPRGDDGYTF; CDR3nt: TGTGCCAGCTATAACCTCCCTCGAGGGGACGATGGCTACACCTTC